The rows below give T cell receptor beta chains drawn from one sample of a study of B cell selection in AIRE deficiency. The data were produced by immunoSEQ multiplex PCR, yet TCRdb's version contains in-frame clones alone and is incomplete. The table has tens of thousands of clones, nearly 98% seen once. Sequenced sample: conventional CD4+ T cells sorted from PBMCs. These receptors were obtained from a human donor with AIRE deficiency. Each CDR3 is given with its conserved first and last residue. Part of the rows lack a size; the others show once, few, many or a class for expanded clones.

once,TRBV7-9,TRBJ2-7,CASGPGQAPEQYF
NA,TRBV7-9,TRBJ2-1,CASSLGSRTSGSYNEQFF
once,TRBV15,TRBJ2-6,CATSGRLSGANVLTF
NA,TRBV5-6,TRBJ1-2,CASSLEFRGQDYGYTF
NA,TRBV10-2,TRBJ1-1,CASSQQLEAFF
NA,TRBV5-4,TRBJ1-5,CASSLVPLIRGNNQPQHF
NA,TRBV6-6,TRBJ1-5,CASSSTGLGNQPQHF
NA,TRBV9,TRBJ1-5,CASSTGQGSNQPQHF
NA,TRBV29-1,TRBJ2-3,CSVLSGYRDTQYF
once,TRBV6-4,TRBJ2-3,CASSRDRSTDTQYF
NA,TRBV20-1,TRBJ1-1,CSAYGNTEAFF
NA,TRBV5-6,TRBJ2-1,CASSPTLGLNEQFF
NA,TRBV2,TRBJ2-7,CASSDAGARIEQYF
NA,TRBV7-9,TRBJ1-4,CASSEQLGNEKLFF
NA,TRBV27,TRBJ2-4,CASSLSKGAPTKNIQYF
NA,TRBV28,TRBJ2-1,CASTLPGLGVNEQFF
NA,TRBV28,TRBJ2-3,CASNLGGTPDTQYF
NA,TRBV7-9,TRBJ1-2,CASSLRTGYYTF
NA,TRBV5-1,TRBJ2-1,CASSFTGRNEQFF
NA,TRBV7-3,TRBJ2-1,CASSPGGSLYNEQFF
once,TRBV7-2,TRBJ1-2,CASSFDRVNYGYTF